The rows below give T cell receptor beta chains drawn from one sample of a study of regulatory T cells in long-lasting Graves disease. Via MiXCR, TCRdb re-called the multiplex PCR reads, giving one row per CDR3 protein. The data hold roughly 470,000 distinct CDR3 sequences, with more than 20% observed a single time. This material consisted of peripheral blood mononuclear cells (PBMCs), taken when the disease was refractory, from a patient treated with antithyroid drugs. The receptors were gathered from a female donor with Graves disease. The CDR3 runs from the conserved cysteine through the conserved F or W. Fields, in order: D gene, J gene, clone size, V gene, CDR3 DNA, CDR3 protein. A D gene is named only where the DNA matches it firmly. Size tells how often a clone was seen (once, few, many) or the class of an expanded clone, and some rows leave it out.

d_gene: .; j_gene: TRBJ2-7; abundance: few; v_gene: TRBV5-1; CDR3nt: TGCGCCAGCAGCCCCATGGCGGGGAACGGCGAGCAGTACTTC; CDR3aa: CASSPMAGNGEQYF
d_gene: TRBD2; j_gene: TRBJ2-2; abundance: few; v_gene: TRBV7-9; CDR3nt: TGTGCCAGCAGCTCCTCCGGGACTAGCGGGACAGGATCCGGGGAGCTGTTTTTT; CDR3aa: CASSSSGTSGTGSGELFF
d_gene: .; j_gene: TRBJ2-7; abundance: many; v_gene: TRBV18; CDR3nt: TGTGCCAGCTCATCGCATACCTACGAGCAGTACTTC; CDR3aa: CASSSHTYEQYF
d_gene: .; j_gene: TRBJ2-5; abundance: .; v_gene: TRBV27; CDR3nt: TGTGCCAGCAGTTTTTCAGGGCGGCAAGAGACCCGGTACTTC; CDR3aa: CASSFSGRQETRYF
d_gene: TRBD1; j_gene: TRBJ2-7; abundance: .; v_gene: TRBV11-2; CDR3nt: TGTGCCAGCAGACACAGGGGGCTCCACGAGCAGTACTTC; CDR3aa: CASRHRGLHEQYF
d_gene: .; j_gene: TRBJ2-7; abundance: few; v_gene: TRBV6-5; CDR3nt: TGTGCCAGCAGTTACTCCCCCAGAGGCCCCTCCTACGAGCAGTACTTC; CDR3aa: CASSYSPRGPSYEQYF
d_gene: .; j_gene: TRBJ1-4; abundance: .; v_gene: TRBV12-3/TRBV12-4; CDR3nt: TGTGCCAGCAAATTCAGGGACACAAATGAAAAACTGTTTTTT; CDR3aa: CASKFRDTNEKLFF
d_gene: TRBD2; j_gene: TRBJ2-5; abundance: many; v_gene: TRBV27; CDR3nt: TGTGCCAGCACACCACTGGGGGGGAGAGGGAGAGAGACCCAGTACTTC; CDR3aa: CASTPLGGRGRETQYF
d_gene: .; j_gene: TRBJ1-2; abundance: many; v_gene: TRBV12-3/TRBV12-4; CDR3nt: TGTGCCAGCAGTTACCTAACAGCTAACTATGGCTACACCTTC; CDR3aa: CASSYLTANYGYTF
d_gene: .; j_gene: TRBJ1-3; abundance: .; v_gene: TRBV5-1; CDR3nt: TGCGCCAGCAGCTTGGCCGGCCCGACTGGAAACACCATATATTTT; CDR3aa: CASSLAGPTGNTIYF
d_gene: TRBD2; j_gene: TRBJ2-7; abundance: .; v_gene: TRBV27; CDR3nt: TGTGCCAGCAATCCGGGACTAGCGTCCTACGAGCATTACTTC; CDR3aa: CASNPGLASYEHYF
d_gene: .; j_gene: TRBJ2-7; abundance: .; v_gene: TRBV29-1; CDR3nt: TGCAGCGTTGTTCACAGCGCCTACGAGCAGTACTTC; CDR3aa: CSVVHSAYEQYF
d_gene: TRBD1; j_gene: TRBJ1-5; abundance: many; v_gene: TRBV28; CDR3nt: TGTGCCAGCAGCGGGACAGGCCGGAATCAGCCCCAGCATTTT; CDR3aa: CASSGTGRNQPQHF
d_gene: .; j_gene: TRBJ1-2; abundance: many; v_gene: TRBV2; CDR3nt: TGTGCCAGCAGTGAAACAGCACCCTATGGCTACACCTTC; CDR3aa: CASSETAPYGYTF
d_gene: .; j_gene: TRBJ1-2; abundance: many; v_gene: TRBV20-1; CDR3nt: TGCAGTGCTACCGGGACATCCTATGGCTACACCTTC; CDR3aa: CSATGTSYGYTF
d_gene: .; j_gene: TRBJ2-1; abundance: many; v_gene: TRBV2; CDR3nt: TGTGCCAGCAGTGTAAAGTTCCAGGTGAGCTCCTACAATGAGCAGTTCTTC; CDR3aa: CASSVKFQVSSYNEQFF
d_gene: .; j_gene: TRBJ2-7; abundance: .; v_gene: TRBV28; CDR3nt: TGTGCCAGCGTGGGGGGGGCCACCTACGAGCAGTACTTC; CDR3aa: CASVGGATYEQYF
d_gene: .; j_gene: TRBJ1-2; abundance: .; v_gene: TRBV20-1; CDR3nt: TGCAGTGCAAGTCCTAGGGGGGATGGCTACACCTTC; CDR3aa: CSASPRGDGYTF
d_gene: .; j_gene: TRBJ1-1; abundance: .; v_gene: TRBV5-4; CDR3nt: TGTGCCAGCAGCCTGCCCAGGCGGGTGAACACTGAAGCTTTCTTT; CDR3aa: CASSLPRRVNTEAFF
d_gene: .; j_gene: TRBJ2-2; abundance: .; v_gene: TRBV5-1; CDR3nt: TGCGCCAGCACCCCAGGCGGGGAGCTGTTTTTT; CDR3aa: CASTPGGELFF
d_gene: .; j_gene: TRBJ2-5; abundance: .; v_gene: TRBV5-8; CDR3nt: TGTGCCAGCAGCCTCATGACAGAAGAGACCCAGTACTTC; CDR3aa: CASSLMTEETQYF
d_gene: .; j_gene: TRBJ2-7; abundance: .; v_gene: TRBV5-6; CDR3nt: TGTGCCAGCAGCCCGACCGGGGGGCCCCCCTACGAGCAGTACTTC; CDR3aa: CASSPTGGPPYEQYF
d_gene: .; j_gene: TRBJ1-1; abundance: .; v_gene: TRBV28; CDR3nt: TGTGCCAGCAGTTTAGGACAGCCCCTGGGTACTGAAGCTTTCTTT; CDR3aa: CASSLGQPLGTEAFF
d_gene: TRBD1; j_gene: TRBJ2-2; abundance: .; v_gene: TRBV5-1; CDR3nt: TGCGCCAGCAGCTTGGAACAGGGGGCAAGGAACACCGGGGAGCTGTTTTTT; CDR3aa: CASSLEQGARNTGELFF
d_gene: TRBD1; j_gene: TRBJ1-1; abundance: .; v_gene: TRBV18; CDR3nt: TGTGCCAGCTCACCTCGACAGGGAAATTCGAACACTGAAGCTTTCTTT; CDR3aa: CASSPRQGNSNTEAFF
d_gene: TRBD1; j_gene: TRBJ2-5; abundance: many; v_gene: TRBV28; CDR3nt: TGTGCCAGCAGTTTCCGGGACAGGGAAATCTCGGAGACCCAGTACTTC; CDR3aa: CASSFRDREISETQYF
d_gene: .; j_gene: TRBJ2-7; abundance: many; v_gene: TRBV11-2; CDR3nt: TGTGCCAGCAGCTGGGGTGGTTACGAGCAGTACTTC; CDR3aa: CASSWGGYEQYF
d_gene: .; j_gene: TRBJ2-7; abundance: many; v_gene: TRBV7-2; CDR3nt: TGTGCCAGCAGCTTAGTATCGGGGGCGCAGTACTTC; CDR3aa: CASSLVSGAQYF
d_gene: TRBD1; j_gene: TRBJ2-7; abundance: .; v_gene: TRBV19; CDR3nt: TGTGCCAGTAGATCCCCGGACAGGGTCAACGAGCAGTACTTC; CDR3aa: CASRSPDRVNEQYF
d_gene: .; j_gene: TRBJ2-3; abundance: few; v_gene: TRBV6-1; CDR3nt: TGTGCCAGCAGTGAATGGGACTCCACAGATACGCAGTATTTT; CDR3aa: CASSEWDSTDTQYF
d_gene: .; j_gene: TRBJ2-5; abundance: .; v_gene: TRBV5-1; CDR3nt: TGCGCCAGCAGCTTGGGTACGCGGGATAGGGAGGAGACCCAGTACTTC; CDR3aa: CASSLGTRDREETQYF